This section outlines one TCR beta chain sequence together with its context. Original methodology: How many nucleated cells were present was estimated from reference gene primer amplification. Sequencing was performed with immunoSEQ multiplex PCR; in TCRdb, only in-frame clones are kept and a portion is missing. V, J and clone size derive from that table, while D and trimming were established from the DNA sequence. The profile shows tens of thousands of clones, around 83% of them singletons. The sample originates from a study of blood T cell repertoires in COVID-19. Overall study: Whether acute or convalescent, the COVID-19 samples came from the United States, Italy and Spain. T cells, B-cell-depleted T cells, or PBMCs provided the cDNA or gDNA that served as material.

Germline CDR1 LNHDA, CDR2 SQIVND (reference sequence). After removal of 5 bases from V and 3 bases from J, the junction contained 6 bases not matched to a gene. The CDR3 totals 14 residues. This rearrangement joins TRBV19 to TRBJ1-2, with 7 positions matching TRBD1. This TCR derives from a human donor in a cohort sampled during active COVID-19. The sequencing input was peripheral blood. In nucleotides, the CDR3 is TGTGCCAGTAGTGGGGACAGTCCGGACTATGGCTACACCTTC. It is translated as CASSGDSPDYGYTF.